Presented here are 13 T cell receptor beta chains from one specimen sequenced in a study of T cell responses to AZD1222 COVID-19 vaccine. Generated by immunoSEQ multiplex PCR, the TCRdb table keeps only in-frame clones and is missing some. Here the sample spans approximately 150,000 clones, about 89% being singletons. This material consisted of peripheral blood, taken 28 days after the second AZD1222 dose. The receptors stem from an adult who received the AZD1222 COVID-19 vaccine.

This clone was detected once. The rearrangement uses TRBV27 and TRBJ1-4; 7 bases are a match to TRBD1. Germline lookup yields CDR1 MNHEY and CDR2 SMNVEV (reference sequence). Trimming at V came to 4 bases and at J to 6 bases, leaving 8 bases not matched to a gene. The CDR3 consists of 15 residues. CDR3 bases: TGTGCCAGCAGTTATTACAGGGGAGGGGATGAAAAACTGTTTTTT. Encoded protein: CASSYYRGGDEKLFF. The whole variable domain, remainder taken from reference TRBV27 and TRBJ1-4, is EAQVTQNPRYLITVTGKKLTVTCSQNMNHEYMSWYRQDPGLGLRQIYYSMNVEVTDKGDVPEGYKVSRKEKRNFPLILESPSPNQTSLYFCASSYYRGGDEKLFFGSGTQLSVL.

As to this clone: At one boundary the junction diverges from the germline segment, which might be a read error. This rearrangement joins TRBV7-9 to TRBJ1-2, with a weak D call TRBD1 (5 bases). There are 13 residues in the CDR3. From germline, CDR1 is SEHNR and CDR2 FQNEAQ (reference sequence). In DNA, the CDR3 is TGTGCCAGCTCCCTAATCTCGATGCAGGGCGTAGACTTC. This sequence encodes CASSLISMQGVDF.

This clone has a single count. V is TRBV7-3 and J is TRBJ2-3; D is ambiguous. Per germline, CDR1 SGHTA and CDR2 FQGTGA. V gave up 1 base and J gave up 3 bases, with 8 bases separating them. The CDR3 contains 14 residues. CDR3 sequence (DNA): TGTGCCAGCAGCTTAATGGGTGGGACAGATACGCAGTATTTT. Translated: CASSLMGGTDTQYF.

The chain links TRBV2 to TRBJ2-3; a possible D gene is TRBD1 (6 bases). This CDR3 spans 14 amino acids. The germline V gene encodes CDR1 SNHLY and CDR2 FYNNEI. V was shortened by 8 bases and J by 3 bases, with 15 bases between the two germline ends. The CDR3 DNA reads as TGTGCCAGCCGCCGGGACAAGGTTACAGATACGCAGTATTTT. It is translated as CASRRDKVTDTQYF.

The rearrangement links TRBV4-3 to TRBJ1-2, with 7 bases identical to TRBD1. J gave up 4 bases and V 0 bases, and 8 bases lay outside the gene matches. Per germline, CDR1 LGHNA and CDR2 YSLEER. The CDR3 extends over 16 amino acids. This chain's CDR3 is CASSQEIVRDSYGYTF. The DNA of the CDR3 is TGCGCCAGCAGCCAAGAAATTGTACGGGACAGCTATGGCTACACCTTC.

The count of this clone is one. For the CDR3, the DNA is TGTGCCAGCAGCTTGCTCCCCCAGCATGAGGGAACTAATGAAAAACTGTTTTTT. Its protein is CASSLLPQHEGTNEKLFF. The chain joins TRBV5-4 to TRBJ1-4; D remains ambiguous. Trimming cost V 1 base and J 1 base, with 17 bases left between them. The CDR3 loop spans 18 amino acids. In germline, CDR1 is SGHNT, CDR2 YYREEE (reference sequence). The entire variable domain, with the rest obtained from reference TRBV5-4 and TRBJ1-4, is as follows: ETGVTQSPTHLIKTRGQQVTLRCSSQSGHNTVSWYQQALGQGPQFIFQYYREEENGRGNFPPRFSGLQFPNYSSELNVNALELDDSALYLCASSLLPQHEGTNEKLFFGSGTQLSVL.

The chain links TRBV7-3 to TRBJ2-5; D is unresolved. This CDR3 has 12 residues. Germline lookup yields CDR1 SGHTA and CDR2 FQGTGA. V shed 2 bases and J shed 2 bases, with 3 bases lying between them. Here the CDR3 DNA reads TGTGCCAGCAGCTTAGGGCAAGAGACCCAGTACTTC. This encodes CASSLGQETQYF. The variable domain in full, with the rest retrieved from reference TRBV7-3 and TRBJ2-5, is GAGVSQTPSNKVTEKGKYVELRCDPISGHTALYWYRQSLGQGPEFLIYFQGTGAADDSGLPNDRFFAVRPEGSVSTLKIQRTERGDSAVYLCASSLGQETQYFGPGTRLLVL.

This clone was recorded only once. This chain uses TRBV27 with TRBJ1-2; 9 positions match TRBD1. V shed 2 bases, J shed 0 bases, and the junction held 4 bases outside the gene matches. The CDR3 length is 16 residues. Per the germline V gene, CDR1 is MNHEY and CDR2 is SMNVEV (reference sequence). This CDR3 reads CASSLAGQGANYGYTF. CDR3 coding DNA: TGTGCCAGCAGTTTAGCGGGACAGGGAGCTAACTATGGCTACACCTTC.

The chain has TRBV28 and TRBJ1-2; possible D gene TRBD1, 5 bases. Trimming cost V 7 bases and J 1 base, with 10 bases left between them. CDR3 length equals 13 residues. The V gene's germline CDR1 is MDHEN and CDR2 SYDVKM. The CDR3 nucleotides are TGTGCCAGCACCCTTGGGGGTAACTATGGCTACACCTTC. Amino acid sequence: CASTLGGNYGYTF.

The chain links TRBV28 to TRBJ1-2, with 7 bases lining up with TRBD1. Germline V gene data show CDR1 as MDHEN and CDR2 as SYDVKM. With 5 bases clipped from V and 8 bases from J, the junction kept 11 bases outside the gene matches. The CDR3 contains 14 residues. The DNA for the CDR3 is TGTGCCAGCAGTCGCCCTGGACAGGCGAGGGGCTACACCTTC. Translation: CASSRPGQARGYTF.

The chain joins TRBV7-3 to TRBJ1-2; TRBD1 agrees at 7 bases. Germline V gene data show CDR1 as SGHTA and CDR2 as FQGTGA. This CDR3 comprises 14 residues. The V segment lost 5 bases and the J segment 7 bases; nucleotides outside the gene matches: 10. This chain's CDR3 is CASSVTGRGSGYTF. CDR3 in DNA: TGTGCCAGCAGCGTGACAGGGCGCGGGAGTGGCTACACCTTC. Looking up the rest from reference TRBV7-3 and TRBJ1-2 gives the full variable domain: GAGVSQTPSNKVTEKGKYVELRCDPISGHTALYWYRQSLGQGPEFLIYFQGTGAADDSGLPNDRFFAVRPEGSVSTLKIQRTERGDSAVYLCASSVTGRGSGYTFGSGTRLTVV.

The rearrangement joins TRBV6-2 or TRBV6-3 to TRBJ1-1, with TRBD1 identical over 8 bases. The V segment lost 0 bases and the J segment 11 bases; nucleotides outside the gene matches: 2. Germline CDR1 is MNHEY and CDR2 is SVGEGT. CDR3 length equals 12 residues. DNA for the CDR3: TGTGCCAGCAGTTACTCGGACAGGGCTGCTTTCTTT. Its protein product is CASSYSDRAAFF.

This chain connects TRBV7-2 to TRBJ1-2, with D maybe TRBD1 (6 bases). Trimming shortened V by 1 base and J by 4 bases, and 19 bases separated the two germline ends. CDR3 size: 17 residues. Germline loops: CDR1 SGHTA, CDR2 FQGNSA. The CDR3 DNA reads TGTGCCAGCAGCTTAGTGGGGGGCGAGGAGGGCCGCTATGGCTACACCTTC. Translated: CASSLVGGEEGRYGYTF.